This T cell receptor (beta chain) was captured in a study of CD8 T cells in Susac syndrome. The CDR3 has 14 amino acids. Germline CDR1 reads DFQATT; CDR2 reads SNEGSKA (reference sequence). With 5 bases clipped from V and 0 bases from J, the junction kept 2 bases outside the gene matches. Random-hexamer reverse transcription was applied to about 0.5 to 1 ug RNA. TCRdb redid the calling of the immunoSEQ multiplex PCR reads with MiXCR, one entry per CDR3 protein. The table lists 95,000 to 150,000 distinct CDR3 sequences, under 96% of them singletons. Sequencing was done on a sample of CD4+ T cells from PBMCs. The source of this sequence is a human donor with Susac syndrome. V is TRBV20-1 and J is TRBJ2-2; TRBD1 agrees at 8 bases. In DNA form, the CDR3 reads TGCAGTGCTGGACAGGGTACGAACACCGGGGAGCTGTTTTTT. Translation gives CSAGQGTNTGELFF.